Listed below are T cell receptor beta chains from one sample, sequenced in a study of blood T cell repertoires in COVID-19. Using immunoSEQ multiplex PCR, the repertoire was profiled, and TCRdb retains in-frame clones only, with some absent. This sample yields roughly 86,000 clones, of which approximately 89% are seen a single time; 4.5% to 5% belongs to the top ten. The sequenced sample consisted of peripheral blood. Every receptor here comes from a man aged 50-60 years with active or convalescent COVID-19. The CDR3 runs from the conserved cysteine through the conserved F or W. Each record gives: V gene, J gene, clone size, D gene, CDR3 protein, CDR3 DNA. D genes are given only for firm matches. Clone size is shown for a subset of rows, as once, few, many or a class of expanded clone.

V gene: TRBV11-2; J gene: TRBJ1-1; clone size: once; D gene: .; CDR3 protein: CASSLRATAYMNTEAFF; CDR3 DNA: TGTGCCAGCAGCTTACGGGCGACAGCCTATATGAACACTGAAGCTTTCTTT
V gene: TRBV19; J gene: TRBJ2-1; clone size: .; D gene: .; CDR3 protein: CASPEEQFF; CDR3 DNA: TGTGCCAGTCCTGAGGAGCAGTTCTTC
V gene: TRBV11-2; J gene: TRBJ1-3; clone size: .; D gene: .; CDR3 protein: CASGQSNGNTIYF; CDR3 DNA: TGTGCCAGCGGACAGTCGAATGGAAACACCATATATTTT
V gene: TRBV25-1; J gene: TRBJ2-1; clone size: .; D gene: TRBD2; CDR3 protein: CASSEGRGGLDEQFF; CDR3 DNA: TGTGCCAGCAGTGAAGGTCGGGGGGGCCTGGATGAGCAGTTCTTC
V gene: TRBV5-4; J gene: TRBJ1-2; clone size: .; D gene: TRBD1; CDR3 protein: CASSRDRKYGYTF; CDR3 DNA: TGTGCCAGCAGCAGGGACAGAAAGTATGGCTACACCTTC
V gene: TRBV9; J gene: TRBJ2-2; clone size: .; D gene: .; CDR3 protein: CASSGGGYTGELFF; CDR3 DNA: TGTGCCAGCAGCGGTGGAGGGTACACCGGGGAGCTGTTTTTT
V gene: TRBV6-5; J gene: TRBJ1-1; clone size: .; D gene: TRBD1; CDR3 protein: CASSYRGGGTEAFF; CDR3 DNA: TGTGCCAGCAGTTACAGAGGGGGCGGGACTGAAGCTTTCTTT
V gene: TRBV5-4; J gene: TRBJ1-1; clone size: .; D gene: .; CDR3 protein: CASTRAGTEAFF; CDR3 DNA: TGTGCCAGCACCCGGGCGGGCACTGAAGCTTTCTTT
V gene: TRBV18; J gene: TRBJ2-7; clone size: .; D gene: .; CDR3 protein: CASSLSPSGVYEQYF; CDR3 DNA: TGTGCCAGCTCCCTTTCCCCTTCAGGGGTCTACGAGCAGTACTTC
V gene: TRBV29-1; J gene: TRBJ1-5; clone size: once; D gene: .; CDR3 protein: CSVGEGGGQPQHF; CDR3 DNA: TGCAGCGTGGGAGAAGGGGGGGGTCAGCCCCAGCATTTT
V gene: TRBV6-5; J gene: TRBJ1-5; clone size: .; D gene: .; CDR3 protein: CASSYSGGNQPQHF; CDR3 DNA: TGTGCCAGCAGTTACTCTGGAGGGAATCAGCCCCAGCATTTT
V gene: TRBV4-1; J gene: TRBJ2-3; clone size: .; D gene: TRBD2; CDR3 protein: CASSQGLAGARGTDTQYF; CDR3 DNA: TGCGCCAGCAGCCAAGGACTAGCGGGGGCCAGGGGCACAGATACGCAGTATTTT
V gene: TRBV29-1; J gene: TRBJ2-5; clone size: .; D gene: .; CDR3 protein: CSAWTAQETQYF; CDR3 DNA: TGCAGCGCCTGGACAGCCCAAGAGACCCAGTACTTC
V gene: TRBV5-1; J gene: TRBJ2-5; clone size: .; D gene: TRBD2; CDR3 protein: CASSLRGGETQYF; CDR3 DNA: TGCGCCAGCAGCTTACGGGGGGGTGAGACCCAGTACTTC
V gene: TRBV6-1; J gene: TRBJ1-2; clone size: .; D gene: .; CDR3 protein: CASSEGERYGYTF; CDR3 DNA: TGTGCCAGCAGTGAAGGGGAGAGGTATGGCTACACCTTC
V gene: TRBV5-4; J gene: TRBJ2-1; clone size: .; D gene: .; CDR3 protein: CASSRTGLHNEQFF; CDR3 DNA: TGTGCCAGCAGCCGAACAGGGCTCCACAATGAGCAGTTCTTC
V gene: TRBV19; J gene: TRBJ1-5; clone size: .; D gene: .; CDR3 protein: CASSPQVLWEPQHF; CDR3 DNA: TGTGCCAGTAGTCCTCAGGTCCTGTGGGAGCCCCAGCATTTT
V gene: TRBV9; J gene: TRBJ2-5; clone size: .; D gene: TRBD2; CDR3 protein: CASSETSGPLGQETQYF; CDR3 DNA: TGTGCCAGCAGCGAGACTAGCGGGCCCCTGGGTCAAGAGACCCAGTACTTC
V gene: TRBV6-2/TRBV6-3; J gene: TRBJ2-5; clone size: few; D gene: TRBD1; CDR3 protein: CASSGTGRQETQYF; CDR3 DNA: TGTGCCAGCAGTGGGACAGGGCGACAAGAGACCCAGTACTTC
V gene: TRBV6-5; J gene: TRBJ1-1; clone size: .; D gene: .; CDR3 protein: CASSYSEGNTEAFF; CDR3 DNA: TGTGCCAGCAGTTATTCGGAGGGTAACACTGAAGCTTTCTTT
V gene: TRBV27; J gene: TRBJ2-5; clone size: .; D gene: TRBD2; CDR3 protein: CASSPVGGGRNKETQYF; CDR3 DNA: TGTGCCAGCAGTCCCGTGGGGGGAGGGCGAAATAAAGAGACCCAGTACTTC
V gene: TRBV30; J gene: TRBJ1-1; clone size: .; D gene: .; CDR3 protein: CAWRPPGAFF; CDR3 DNA: TGTGCCTGGCGACCTCCGGGGGCTTTCTTT
V gene: TRBV7-2; J gene: TRBJ2-5; clone size: once; D gene: .; CDR3 protein: CASSLAGLQQETQYF; CDR3 DNA: TGTGCCAGCAGCTTAGCGGGACTGCAACAAGAGACCCAGTACTTC
V gene: TRBV28; J gene: TRBJ1-2; clone size: .; D gene: .; CDR3 protein: CASSFRDGVNYGYTF; CDR3 DNA: TGTGCCAGCAGTTTTAGAGACGGGGTCAACTATGGCTACACCTTC
V gene: TRBV30; J gene: TRBJ1-3; clone size: .; D gene: .; CDR3 protein: CAWRRVGVGNTIYF; CDR3 DNA: TGTGCCTGGAGGAGGGTAGGAGTGGGAAACACCATATATTTT
V gene: TRBV30; J gene: TRBJ1-2; clone size: .; D gene: .; CDR3 protein: CAWSLRYGYTF; CDR3 DNA: TGTGCCTGGAGTCTCAGATATGGCTACACCTTC
V gene: TRBV19; J gene: TRBJ1-1; clone size: .; D gene: .; CDR3 protein: CASSPRGVSEAFF; CDR3 DNA: TGTGCCAGTAGTCCCCGGGGGGTTTCAGAAGCTTTCTTT
V gene: TRBV3-1/TRBV3-2; J gene: TRBJ1-2; clone size: .; D gene: TRBD1; CDR3 protein: CASSLTGGAEGYTF; CDR3 DNA: TGTGCCAGCAGTCTGACAGGGGGCGCGGAAGGCTACACCTTC
V gene: TRBV6-1; J gene: TRBJ2-1; clone size: .; D gene: .; CDR3 protein: CASSEGQGSYNEQFF; CDR3 DNA: TGTGCCAGCAGTGAAGGTCAGGGATCTTACAATGAGCAGTTCTTC
V gene: TRBV30; J gene: TRBJ2-1; clone size: .; D gene: TRBD2; CDR3 protein: CAWSRTSGNEQFF; CDR3 DNA: TGTGCCTGGAGTAGGACTAGTGGAAATGAGCAGTTCTTC
V gene: TRBV18; J gene: TRBJ1-2; clone size: .; D gene: .; CDR3 protein: CASSPIEGGDGYTF; CDR3 DNA: TGTGCCAGCTCACCGATAGAGGGTGGCGATGGCTACACCTTC
V gene: TRBV14; J gene: TRBJ2-1; clone size: .; D gene: .; CDR3 protein: CASSQDPGLNEQFF; CDR3 DNA: TGTGCCAGCAGCCAAGACCCAGGGTTGAATGAGCAGTTCTTC
V gene: TRBV7-9; J gene: TRBJ2-1; clone size: .; D gene: TRBD1; CDR3 protein: CASSRGRGMSYNEQFF; CDR3 DNA: TGTGCCAGCAGCAGGGGGCGCGGTATGTCCTACAATGAGCAGTTCTTC
V gene: TRBV6-2/TRBV6-3; J gene: TRBJ2-7; clone size: .; D gene: TRBD2; CDR3 protein: CASSSTPGLANYEQYF; CDR3 DNA: TGTGCCAGCAGTTCCACCCCGGGACTAGCTAACTACGAGCAGTACTTC
V gene: TRBV29-1; J gene: TRBJ1-5; clone size: once; D gene: TRBD1; CDR3 protein: CSVSGTGGVNQPQHF; CDR3 DNA: TGCAGCGTTTCGGGGACAGGGGGCGTAAATCAGCCCCAGCATTTT
V gene: TRBV5-6; J gene: TRBJ1-5; clone size: .; D gene: .; CDR3 protein: CASSLSPGNQPQHF; CDR3 DNA: TGTGCCAGCAGCTTGTCCCCAGGGAATCAGCCCCAGCATTTT
V gene: TRBV3-1/TRBV3-2; J gene: TRBJ1-5; clone size: .; D gene: TRBD1; CDR3 protein: CASSQDNGGQGWIGNQPQHF; CDR3 DNA: TGTGCCAGCAGCCAAGATAATGGGGGACAGGGGTGGATTGGCAATCAGCCCCAGCATTTT
V gene: TRBV18; J gene: TRBJ2-1; clone size: .; D gene: .; CDR3 protein: CASSRGHAIEGEQFF; CDR3 DNA: TGTGCCAGCTCACGGGGACACGCAATAGAGGGTGAGCAGTTCTTC